This TCR beta chain was recorded in a study of T cell repertoires in cytomegalovirus infection. Points from the study as a whole: In two of eight donors, the top clonotype was HLA-C-restricted CMV-specific.

Details on this clonotype: Its antigen is still unknown.

TCRdb independently ran MiXCR on the reads; one entry per CDR3 protein. Here the sample spans hundreds of thousands of distinct CDR3 sequences, more than 25% being singletons. The sample in question was cultured CD8+ T cells from PBMCs, obtained from culture after CMV antigen stimulation. This TCR was sampled from a human donor in good health (CMV status not recorded). Some clones in this sample may be carry-over from other donors' samples.

The CDR3 bases are TGTGCCAGCAGCCACGGATCTTGGGGGGGGCCAAACAATGAGCAGTTCTTC. Translated, it gives CASSHGSWGGPNNEQFF. V usage is TRBV6-2 or TRBV6-3 and J usage is TRBJ2-1, with a tentative D call TRBD2 (7 bases). Germline CDR1 and CDR2: MNHEY and SVGEGT. Trimming left V 6 bases short and J 5 bases short, with 23 bases between. The CDR3 is 17 amino acids.